The following is a TCR beta chain sequence with its context. The antigen is not known. This sample is part of a study of T cell responses to AZD1222 COVID-19 vaccine. General study findings and limits: Females outnumbered males among donors, who were mostly white British; clonal diversity was possibly underestimated. Vaccine-associated CD4 TCRs ranged over spike, dominating at 160-218 and 743-854. Reportedly, close to half of spike-specific TCRs are directed against unmutated variant regions. Baseline seropositivity occurred in only a handful of AZD1222 recipients.

Data came from immunoSEQ multiplex PCR; TCRdb stores just in-frame clones and leaves some out. The sample lists some 180,000 clones; 80% to 95% were seen once. The CDR3 loop spans 14 amino acids. Germline V gene data show CDR1 as SEHNR and CDR2 as FQNEAQ (reference sequence). Deletions cut 5 bases from V and 16 bases from J, with 21 bases between. The clonotype comes from an adult who received the MenACWY meningococcal vaccine as a control. The sequences come from peripheral blood, collected 28 days after the second dose of the MenACWY control vaccine. The chain joins TRBV7-9 to TRBJ2-6; D is possibly TRBD1 (6 bases). CDR3 loop: CASSGPAGAPLLTF. CDR3 nucleotide sequence: TGTGCCAGCAGCGGCCCAGCAGGGGCCCCTCTACTGACTTTC.